This section outlines one T cell receptor (beta chain) sequence together with its context. The antigen is not known. The data belong to a study of blood T cells in healthy people across ages. This CDR3 contains 17 residues. The V and J ends lost 5 bases and 2 bases, in that order; junction bases with no gene match: 9. Primed by a sample-barcoded 5' primer and a J-beta primer mix, a second PCR proceeded for about 6 to 12 cycles. TCRdb processed the 5' RACE reads anew with MiXCR; each CDR3 protein has one entry. The sample shows some 1.7 million distinct CDR3 sequences, roughly 30% of them seen only once. Overall study results and limits: Per million T cells, the diversity of TCR beta decreased roughly linearly as age advanced.

Isolated PBMCs totaled at least 6 million in each sample. The sequence was collected from a woman aged 25 to 45 in good health. This chain links TRBV12-3 or TRBV12-4 with TRBJ2-3, with 11 bases that match TRBD2. Source material: blood. CDR3 in amino acids: CASSPARTSGYTDTQYF. CDR3 nucleotide sequence: TGTGCCAGCAGTCCCGCCCGGACTAGCGGGTACACAGATACGCAGTATTTT.